Shown below are 26 T cell receptor beta chains from a single sample sequenced in a study of circulating and synovial CD4+ cells in juvenile arthritis. TCRdb keeps only in-frame clones here, not all; method: immunoSEQ multiplex PCR. The table lists roughly 3,400 clones, more than 65% of them singletons. Sequencing was performed on CD4+ T cells from synovial fluid. These receptors all come from a human donor with juvenile idiopathic arthritis.

This clone was seen a single time. V and J are TRBV5-4 and TRBJ2-3; D gene ambiguous. Trimming stripped 3 bases from V and 4 bases from J, with 9 bases between. The CDR3 length is 13 residues. Looked up from germline, CDR1 is SGHNT and CDR2 is YYREEE (reference sequence). The DNA for the CDR3 is TGTGCCAGCAGCTACGTTCAGGCAGATACGCAGTATTTT. Translating gives CASSYVQADTQYF.

In the case of this clone: The junction and the germline gene differ at one end; a read error may be behind it. The chain carries TRBV7-7 and TRBJ1-1; D is perhaps TRBD1 (6 bases). The germline V gene has CDR1 SSHAT and CDR2 FNYEAQ (reference sequence). The CDR3 loop spans 15 amino acids. The CDR3 DNA follows: TGTGCTAGCAGCGGGGTGGGGGCTGGGAACACTGAAGCTTTCTTT. Protein sequence: CASSGVGAGNTEAFF.

The chain has TRBV28 and TRBJ1-3; D not certain. In germline, CDR1 is MDHEN, CDR2 SYDVKM. V lost 1 base and J lost 2, with 12 bases in between. The CDR3 has 16 amino acids. CDR3 amino acids: CASSLFLRVTGNTIYF. The CDR3 region has the DNA TGTGCCAGCAGTTTATTTCTTCGGGTTACTGGAAACACCATATATTTT.

V is TRBV4-2 and J is TRBJ1-2, with D possibly TRBD1 on 6 matching bases. Germline-derived CDR1 and CDR2 are LGHNA and YNFKEQ. The V gene lost 0 bases and the J gene lost 7 bases, with 6 bases spanning the gap. This CDR3 comprises 12 residues. DNA of the CDR3: TGTGCCAGCAGCCAAGACAGGGGTGGCTACACCTTC. This sequence encodes CASSQDRGGYTF.

This chain links TRBV25-1 with TRBJ1-4; 10 bases fit TRBD1. The germline V gene encodes CDR1 MGHDK and CDR2 SYGVNS. Trimming removed 6 bases from V and 4 bases from J; junction bases left unmatched: 5. CDR3 length equals 15 residues. CDR3 sequence reads: CASREDRGFNEKLFF. The CDR3 DNA reads TGTGCCAGCAGGGAGGACAGGGGGTTTAATGAAAAACTGTTTTTT.

The chain recombines TRBV11-2 with TRBJ2-3, with D hard to call. The ends were cut back, 5 bases at V and 7 bases at J, with 7 bases in the middle. CDR1 SGHAT and CDR2 FQNNGV come from the germline V gene. CDR3 length: 11 amino acids. This chain's CDR3 is CASSLANTQYF. As DNA, the CDR3 is TGTGCCAGCAGCCTGGCAAATACGCAGTATTTT.

The chain links TRBV2 to TRBJ2-3; tentatively, D is TRBD1 (6 bases). CDR3 size: 15 residues. The ends were cut back, 7 bases at V and 3 bases at J, with 17 bases in the middle. Germline loops: CDR1 SNHLY, CDR2 FYNNEI. As DNA, the CDR3 is TGTGCCAGCACGCCAGGAGGACAGCCGACAGATACGCAGTATTTT. It translates to CASTPGGQPTDTQYF.

The V and J genes are TRBV28 and TRBJ1-4, with TRBD1 identical over 7 bases. Germline trimming cut 6 bases from V and 8 bases from J; bases unmatched to any gene: 9. CDR3 length equals 14 residues. Looked up from germline, CDR1 is MDHEN and CDR2 is SYDVKM. The CDR3 reads CASSPDVGGEKLFF. CDR3 DNA: TGTGCCAGCAGCCCCGATGTAGGGGGCGAAAAACTGTTTTTT. Full variable domain (outside the CDR3, taken from reference TRBV28 and TRBJ1-4): DVKVTQSSRYLVKRTGEKVFLECVQDMDHENMFWYRQDPGLGLRLIYFSYDVKMKEKGDIPEGYSVSREKKERFSLILESASTNQTSMYLCASSPDVGGEKLFFGSGTQLSVL.

The genes are TRBV7-9 and TRBJ1-2; tentative D call: TRBD1 (6 bases). Deletions cut 5 bases from V and 4 bases from J, with 14 bases between. The CDR3 is made up of 14 amino acids. Per the germline V gene, CDR1 is SEHNR and CDR2 is FQNEAQ (reference sequence). CDR3: CASSPPTGFYGYTF. CDR3 bases: TGTGCCAGCAGCCCGCCCACAGGGTTCTATGGCTACACCTTC.

A single count supports this clone. The chain carries TRBV28 and TRBJ2-2; 7 nucleotides line up with TRBD1. From germline, CDR1 is MDHEN and CDR2 SYDVKM. The CDR3 has 15 residues. The ends lost 3 bases at V and 2 bases at J; junction bases unmatched: 3. The CDR3 coding sequence is TGTGCCAGCAGTTTGGGGACAGCCAACACCGGGGAGCTGTTTTTT. This gives the protein CASSLGTANTGELFF.

Worth noting for this clone: This same CDR3 is encoded by further DNA sequences in the sample. The chain carries TRBV10-3 and TRBJ1-2, with a tentative D call TRBD1 (5 bases). The germline V gene encodes CDR1 ENHRY and CDR2 SYGVKD. The CDR3 contains 13 residues. V lost 10 bases and J lost 2, with 14 bases in between. In DNA form, the CDR3 reads TGTGCCACCGCGGGGGGGTCAAACTATGGCTACACCTTC. Its translation is CATAGGSNYGYTF.

This clone appeared a few times. The chain carries TRBV20-1 and TRBJ2-7, with D unresolved. The germline gives CDR1 DFQATT, CDR2 SNEGSKA (reference sequence). Trimming pared 6 bases from V and 2 bases from J, leaving 8 bases between. The CDR3 totals 11 residues. The CDR3 coding sequence is TGCAGTGCGAGCGTGCCCTACGAGCAGTACTTC. Amino acid sequence: CSASVPYEQYF.

This chain links TRBV6-5 with TRBJ2-1; tentative D call: TRBD2 (7 bases). The CDR3 length is 15 residues. Between the trimmed V and J ends, which lost 3 bases and 4 bases, there was a span of 13 bases. Germline CDR1 reads MNHEY; CDR2 reads SVGAGI. DNA for the CDR3: TGTGCCAGCAGTTATGTAAGGGGGGGATACAATGAGCAGTTCTTC. Amino acids: CASSYVRGGYNEQFF.

The genes are TRBV9 and TRBJ2-1, with 10 bases that match TRBD2. CDR3 length equals 14 residues. Germline V gene lookup returns CDR1 SGDLS and CDR2 YYNGEE. The V segment lost 1 base and the J segment 9 bases; nucleotides outside the gene matches: 4. The CDR3 DNA reads TGTGCCAGCAGCGTATCCGGACTAGCGGCTGAGCAGTTCTTC. It codes for CASSVSGLAAEQFF.

This sequence joins TRBV2 and TRBJ1-2; D may be TRBD1 (5 bases). CDR1 is SNHLY, CDR2 FYNNEI, per germline. CDR3 size: 13 residues. Trimming took 5 bases from V and 7 from J, leaving 14 bases between them. CDR3 sequence (DNA): TGTGCCAGCAGTCCCCGACTCGGGGGTGGCTACACCTTC. Translation: CASSPRLGGGYTF.

As concerns this clone: Compared with germline, one end of the junction differs, possibly owing to a read error. J is TRBJ2-7 and V is TRBV9, with D unresolved. The germline CDR1 and CDR2 sequences are SGDLS and YYNGEE. The CDR3 contains 8 residues. The CDR3 bases are TGTGCCAGCAGGATTACTCCCTTC. Protein product: CASRITPF.

The sample holds a few counts of this clone. The rearrangement joins TRBV6-6 to TRBJ2-1; TRBD1 matches at 9 bases. This CDR3 comprises 16 residues. The V gene's germline CDR1 is MNHNY and CDR2 SVGAGI (reference sequence). Trimming took 8 bases from V and 6 from J; bases not matched to a gene: 14. The CDR3 here is CASVPGQGALLNEQFF. The CDR3 nucleotides are TGTGCCAGCGTACCGGGACAGGGTGCCTTACTCAATGAGCAGTTCTTC.

The sample holds one count of this clone. The chain has TRBV5-1 and TRBJ1-5, with TRBD1 matching over 7 bases. J gave up 5 bases and V 5 bases, and 4 bases lay outside the gene matches. The germline gives CDR1 SGHRS, CDR2 YFSETQ. This CDR3 has 13 amino acids. The CDR3 region has the DNA TGCGCCAGCAGTAAAGGGGGCGATCAGCCCCAGCATTTT. It is translated as CASSKGGDQPQHF. Looking up the rest from reference TRBV5-1 and TRBJ1-5 gives the full variable domain: KAGVTQTPRYLIKTRGQQVTLSCSPISGHRSVSWYQQTPGQGLQFLFEYFSETQRNKGNFPGRFSGRQFSNSRSEMNVSTLELGDSALYLCASSKGGDQPQHFGDGTRLSIL.

This chain links TRBV11-1 with TRBJ2-3, with D unresolved. The CDR3 contains 15 residues. The V and J ends lost 5 bases and 0 bases respectively, with 12 bases between them. CDR1 is SGHAT, CDR2 FQDESV, per germline (reference sequence). The DNA of the CDR3 is TGTGCCAGCAGCCCAAGAGGCAGTAGCACAGATACGCAGTATTTT. Amino acid sequence: CASSPRGSSTDTQYF.

The V and J genes are TRBV5-8 and TRBJ2-3, with D possibly being TRBD1 (5 bases). This CDR3 contains 15 residues. The germline V gene encodes CDR1 SGHTS and CDR2 YDEGEE. Trimming removed 4 bases at V and 4 bases at J, with 16 bases between. The CDR3 protein is CASSQSGFFADTQYF. The CDR3 DNA follows: TGTGCCAGCAGCCAGTCAGGGTTTTTCGCAGATACGCAGTATTTT.

This clone was seen only a few times. In DNA, the CDR3 is TGTGCCAGCAGTTTAATCACCGGCAGGGATAATGAAAAACTGTTTTTT. Encoded protein: CASSLITGRDNEKLFF. The chain combines TRBV28 with TRBJ1-4, with D maybe TRBD1 (5 bases). Deletions cut 2 bases from V and 4 bases from J, with 14 bases between. The V gene's germline CDR1 is MDHEN and CDR2 SYDVKM. This CDR3 contains 16 residues.

V gene TRBV27 combines with J gene TRBJ2-6; a weak D match, TRBD1 (7 bases). CDR3 length: 15 amino acids. Germline V gives CDR1 MNHEY, CDR2 SMNVEV (reference sequence). Trimming shortened V by 4 bases and J by 2 bases, and 9 bases separated the two germline ends. The CDR3 region has the DNA TGTGCCAGCAGTTCCAGGGGGGCTGGGGCCAACGTCCTGACTTTC. It encodes CASSSRGAGANVLTF.

The CDR3 protein is CASSVRDRDGYTF. Here the CDR3 DNA reads TGTGCCAGTAGTGTCCGGGACAGGGATGGCTACACCTTC. The chain joins TRBV19 to TRBJ1-2, with 9 bases aligning to TRBD1. The CDR3 totals 13 residues. Germline lookup yields CDR1 LNHDA and CDR2 SQIVND (reference sequence). Trimming removed 5 bases from V and 6 bases from J; junction bases left unmatched: 4. Using reference TRBV19 and TRBJ1-2 for the parts outside the CDR3, the full variable domain is DGGITQSPKYLFRKEGQNVTLSCEQNLNHDAMYWYRQDPGQGLRLIYYSQIVNDFQKGDIAEGYSVSREKKESFPLTVTSAQKNPTAFYLCASSVRDRDGYTFGSGTRLTVV.

The gene calls are TRBV7-2 and TRBJ1-3; D may be TRBD1 (6 bases). The CDR3 contains 14 residues. Germline V gene data show CDR1 as SGHTA and CDR2 as FQGNSA. V was pared by 2 bases and J by 1 base, with 6 bases between. The CDR3 DNA reads as TGTGCCAGCAGCTTACAGGGGTCTGGAAACACCATATATTTT. It specifies CASSLQGSGNTIYF.

This clone was counted a single time. The rearrangement joins TRBV11-2 to TRBJ1-3; maybe TRBD1 (6 bases). The CDR3 is 16 amino acids. Trimming left V 7 bases short and J 1 base short, with 17 bases between. Germline V lookup: CDR1 SGHAT, CDR2 FQNNGV. This CDR3 reads CASKWEVGASGNTIYF. CDR3 in DNA: TGTGCCAGCAAATGGGAAGTGGGGGCTTCTGGAAACACCATATATTTT.

This chain connects TRBV6-8 to TRBJ2-3; TRBD2 might be the D (6 bases). This CDR3 comprises 17 residues. Between the trimmed V and J ends, which lost 0 bases and 6 bases, there was a span of 19 bases. Germline V CDR1 and CDR2: MNHGY, SAAAGT. For the CDR3, the DNA is TGTGCCAGCAGTTACTCAATTGGGACTCCCGAGAGGGATACGCAGTATTTT. This codes for CASSYSIGTPERDTQYF.